A selection of T cell receptor beta chains follows, all from one sample in a study of OX40 agonist ivuxolimab in advanced cancers. Sequencing used immunoSEQ multiplex PCR; TCRdb keeps in-frame clones, though not all of them. Of approximately 74,000 clones in the sample, 65% to 90% are singletons; the top ten hold 0.53%. Here the sequenced sample was CD4+ or CD8+ T cells sorted from blood, taken in a trial of the OX40 agonist ivuxolimab. These receptors were collected from an adult with an advanced solid tumor such as melanoma, head and neck, liver or kidney cancer. The CDR3 runs from the conserved cysteine through the conserved F or W. Fields, in order: D gene, V gene, CDR3 length, clone size, J gene, CDR3 DNA, CDR3 protein. A D gene is named only where the DNA matches it firmly. Clone size is shown for a subset of rows, as once, few, many or a class of expanded clone.

>-|TRBV30|17|-|TRBJ1-1
TGTGCCTGGATTCCGGGGCAGGTGATTTTTATGAACACTGAAGCTTTCTTT
CAWIPGQVIFMNTEAFF
>-|TRBV19|13|-|TRBJ2-1
TGTGCCAGTAGGGAGGGACCGCACAATGAGCAGTTCTTC
CASREGPHNEQFF
>-|TRBV19|16|once|TRBJ1-1
TGTGCCAGTATAGGGGTAAAAGGGGCTGGGAACACTGAAGCTTTCTTT
CASIGVKGAGNTEAFF
>-|TRBV4-3|15|-|TRBJ1-3
TGCGCCAGCAGCCAAGGCGGGGACTCTGGAAACACCATATATTTT
CASSQGGDSGNTIYF
>-|TRBV6-1|14|-|TRBJ1-4
TGTGCCAGCAACAGGGCCGACCTAAATGAAAAACTGTTTTTT
CASNRADLNEKLFF
>TRBD2|TRBV10-3|17|-|TRBJ2-1
TGTGCCATCAGCCTCGGGACTAGCGGGATCTCCTACAATGAGCAGTTCTTC
CAISLGTSGISYNEQFF
>TRBD1|TRBV18|15|-|TRBJ1-4
TGTGCCAGCTCACCCCGACAGGGGGGAACTGAAAAACTGTTTTTT
CASSPRQGGTEKLFF
>-|TRBV6-1|12|-|TRBJ2-7
TGTGCCAGCAGCCCCGAGGGGCGCGAGCAGTACTTC
CASSPEGREQYF
>-|TRBV7-8|18|once|TRBJ2-7
TGTGCCAGCAGCTTAATAATGAGGGTCCGAGGTATCCACTACGAGCAGTACTTC
CASSLIMRVRGIHYEQYF
>-|TRBV6-1|13|-|TRBJ1-2
TGTGCCAGCAAGGAACAACAGGGCTATGGCTACACCTTC
CASKEQQGYGYTF
>-|TRBV14|14|-|TRBJ2-4
TGTGCCAGCAGCCAAGCCGGGACTCCAAACATTCAGTACTTC
CASSQAGTPNIQYF
>-|TRBV28|19|-|TRBJ1-5
TGTGCCAGCAGTTTATTGTCTGGGGCAGGGGCGTATAGCAATCAGCCCCAGCATTTT
CASSLLSGAGAYSNQPQHF
>-|TRBV7-2|16|-|TRBJ2-1
TGTGCCAGCAGCTTAGGTGGGGCGCGGGGATACAATGAGCAGTTCTTC
CASSLGGARGYNEQFF
>-|TRBV10-2|15|-|TRBJ1-3
TGCGCCAGCAGTGAAAGTCGATGGTCTGGAAACACCATATATTTT
CASSESRWSGNTIYF
>-|TRBV5-5|15|-|TRBJ2-7
TGTGCCAGCAGCTTGGCGGGATCTCCAGGGTACGAGCAGTACTTC
CASSLAGSPGYEQYF
>-|TRBV5-1|13|-|TRBJ2-1
TGCGCCAGCAGCTTGGAGGGCACCCGGGAGCAGTTCTTC
CASSLEGTREQFF
>TRBD1|TRBV5-1|15|-|TRBJ2-3
TGCGCCAGCAGCCCTAGACAGGGAAGCACAGATACGCAGTATTTT
CASSPRQGSTDTQYF
>TRBD2|TRBV7-2|15|-|TRBJ2-7
TGTGCCAGCAGCTTAGGACTAGCGATTTACTACGAGCAGTACTTC
CASSLGLAIYYEQYF
>TRBD1|TRBV10-3|16|-|TRBJ2-1
TGTGCCATCAGTGAGGCCGGGACAGGGGGCCGCGGTGAGCAGTTCTTC
CAISEAGTGGRGEQFF
>-|TRBV7-7|13|-|TRBJ2-3
TGTGCTAGCAGCTTACAGGGCACAGATACGCAGTATTTT
CASSLQGTDTQYF